This TCR beta chain was sequenced in a study of brain T cells in children with intractable seizures. Study results and caveats: Absence of clones before surgery may stem from lower sequencing depth.

Trimming took off 1 base at V and 5 bases at J, with 9 bases between the two ends. From germline, CDR1 is GTSNPN and CDR2 SVGIG (reference sequence). This CDR3 has 13 residues. This sample's time point: blood from clinic visit 5 months post-surgery; TSC patient then seizure free. Only cases whose brain tissue showed the highest T cell transcript signatures were sequenced. At least one anti-epileptic drug was given before surgery. Generated by immunoSEQ multiplex PCR, the TCRdb table keeps only in-frame clones and is missing some. This table has about 340,000 clones, about 93% appearing once. This clone came up a few times. Its specificity is not known. Different DNA sequences within this sample yield the same CDR3.

The chain is built from TRBV30 and TRBJ1-5, with D tentatively TRBD1 (5 bases). Source: peripheral blood, taken approximately 5 months after surgery. The TCR originated in a boy in the first two years of life with tuberous sclerosis and intractable seizures. The CDR3 loop is CAWSGDRDQPQHF. DNA of the CDR3: TGTGCCTGGAGTGGCGACAGAGATCAGCCCCAGCATTTT.